This is a list of T cell receptor beta chains from one sample in a study of spatial heterogeneity in lung cancer. TCRdb itself ran the 5' RACE reads through MiXCR, one entry per CDR3 protein. The sample has almost 75,000 distinct CDR3 sequences; about 14% are singletons. The specimen was PBMCs, collected at surgery. The receptors derive from a male donor with early-stage non-small cell lung cancer. CDR3s include the opening cysteine and the closing phenylalanine or tryptophan. Fields, in order: J gene, V gene, D gene, CDR3 length, clone size, CDR3 DNA, CDR3 protein. The D gene is left open where the match is weak. A clone size is listed for some rows: how often the clone was seen (once, few, many), or a class if it is expanded.

j_call: TRBJ1-1; v_call: TRBV5-1; d_call: .; cdr3_length: 13; clone_size: many; cdr3_nt: TGCGCCAGCAGCCAGAGGACAGATGATGAAGCTTTCTTT; cdr3_aa: CASSQRTDDEAFF
j_call: TRBJ1-2; v_call: TRBV11-2; d_call: .; cdr3_length: 12; clone_size: many; cdr3_nt: TGTGCCAGCAGCTTTGAAGGGCAAGGCTACACCTTC; cdr3_aa: CASSFEGQGYTF
j_call: TRBJ2-1; v_call: TRBV7-9; d_call: .; cdr3_length: 18; clone_size: few; cdr3_nt: TGTGCCAGCAGCTTAAGGCAGGCCGATCCCTCTCCGTACAATGAGCAGTTCTTC; cdr3_aa: CASSLRQADPSPYNEQFF
j_call: TRBJ1-4; v_call: TRBV7-9; d_call: .; cdr3_length: 14; clone_size: many; cdr3_nt: TGTGCCAGCAGTTTAGACAGCAGGTCTGAAAAACTGTTTTTT; cdr3_aa: CASSLDSRSEKLFF
j_call: TRBJ2-7; v_call: TRBV6-1; d_call: .; cdr3_length: 11; clone_size: once; cdr3_nt: TGTGCCAGCAGTGAGGTCTGCGAGCAGTACTTC; cdr3_aa: CASSEVCEQYF
j_call: TRBJ1-6; v_call: TRBV7-2; d_call: TRBD1; cdr3_length: 17; clone_size: .; cdr3_nt: TGTGCCAGCAGCTTAGCGTTGAGGGGGCAGGGGAATTCACCCCTCCACTTT; cdr3_aa: CASSLALRGQGNSPLHF
j_call: TRBJ2-7; v_call: TRBV7-9; d_call: TRBD2; cdr3_length: 17; clone_size: many; cdr3_nt: TGTGCCAGCAGCTTAGCCCCCGCGGGAGCGGGAATTTACGAGCAGTACTTC; cdr3_aa: CASSLAPAGAGIYEQYF
j_call: TRBJ1-2; v_call: TRBV6-1; d_call: .; cdr3_length: 13; clone_size: many; cdr3_nt: TGTGCCAACCACAGGAGCGGGGACTATGGCTACACCTTC; cdr3_aa: CANHRSGDYGYTF
j_call: TRBJ1-3; v_call: TRBV29-1; d_call: .; cdr3_length: 14; clone_size: .; cdr3_nt: TGCAGCGTCAGGGGCGCTAGCTCTGGAAACACCATATATTTT; cdr3_aa: CSVRGASSGNTIYF
j_call: TRBJ2-7; v_call: TRBV5-6; d_call: .; cdr3_length: 14; clone_size: .; cdr3_nt: TGTGCCAGCAGCTTGATTCCAGGACAGAACGAGCAGTACTTC; cdr3_aa: CASSLIPGQNEQYF
j_call: TRBJ2-1; v_call: TRBV20-1; d_call: .; cdr3_length: 14; clone_size: .; cdr3_nt: TGCAGTGCTAGACCGCCCGGTTCCTACAATGAGCAGTTCTTC; cdr3_aa: CSARPPGSYNEQFF
j_call: TRBJ2-7; v_call: TRBV5-1; d_call: TRBD1; cdr3_length: 14; clone_size: many; cdr3_nt: TGCGCCAGCAGCAGCCGGGACAGGTCCTACGAGCAGTACTTC; cdr3_aa: CASSSRDRSYEQYF
j_call: TRBJ1-6; v_call: TRBV19; d_call: TRBD1; cdr3_length: 14; clone_size: once; cdr3_nt: TGTGCCAGTAGGACGGGACAGGGAGGGGCACCCCTCCACTTT; cdr3_aa: CASRTGQGGAPLHF
j_call: TRBJ2-1; v_call: TRBV9; d_call: TRBD2; cdr3_length: 15; clone_size: .; cdr3_nt: TGTGCCAGCAGTGCGACTAGCGGGACCTACAATGAGCAGTTCTTC; cdr3_aa: CASSATSGTYNEQFF
j_call: TRBJ1-2; v_call: TRBV6-1; d_call: .; cdr3_length: 14; clone_size: .; cdr3_nt: TGTGCCAGCAGAGTACCGGGAGCAGGCTATGGCTACACCTTC; cdr3_aa: CASRVPGAGYGYTF
j_call: TRBJ1-1; v_call: TRBV6-2/TRBV6-3; d_call: .; cdr3_length: 14; clone_size: .; cdr3_nt: TGTGCCAGCATTACGGACGGATTGAACACTGAAGCTTTCTTT; cdr3_aa: CASITDGLNTEAFF
j_call: TRBJ2-6; v_call: TRBV10-3; d_call: .; cdr3_length: 13; clone_size: few; cdr3_nt: TGTGCCATCCTTTCTTCTGGGGCCAACGTCCTGACTTTC; cdr3_aa: CAILSSGANVLTF
j_call: TRBJ1-5; v_call: TRBV2; d_call: .; cdr3_length: 13; clone_size: many; cdr3_nt: TGTGCCAGCAAGGGGGTTGGGTACCAGCCCCAGCATTTT; cdr3_aa: CASKGVGYQPQHF
j_call: TRBJ2-1; v_call: TRBV5-1; d_call: TRBD2; cdr3_length: 15; clone_size: .; cdr3_nt: TGCGCCAGCAGCTTCCAGCGGGGGGGATACAATGAGCAGTTCTTC; cdr3_aa: CASSFQRGGYNEQFF
j_call: TRBJ2-2; v_call: TRBV5-6; d_call: .; cdr3_length: 13; clone_size: many; cdr3_nt: TGTGCCAGCGGACAGCAGAACACCGGGGAGCTGTTTTTT; cdr3_aa: CASGQQNTGELFF
j_call: TRBJ1-1; v_call: TRBV29-1; d_call: .; cdr3_length: 11; clone_size: .; cdr3_nt: TGCAGCGTGGGGGACCTCACTGAAGCTTTCTTT; cdr3_aa: CSVGDLTEAFF
j_call: TRBJ2-2; v_call: TRBV11-2; d_call: .; cdr3_length: 15; clone_size: few; cdr3_nt: TGTGCCAGCAGCCCCTGGGGGTTCCGCACCGGGGAGCTGTTTTTT; cdr3_aa: CASSPWGFRTGELFF
j_call: TRBJ2-7; v_call: TRBV5-1; d_call: .; cdr3_length: 15; clone_size: .; cdr3_nt: TGCGCCAGCGGGGGAAGCGGCCGGAGCTCCTACGAGCAGTACTTC; cdr3_aa: CASGGSGRSSYEQYF
j_call: TRBJ2-5; v_call: TRBV5-1; d_call: .; cdr3_length: 14; clone_size: many; cdr3_nt: TGCGCCAGCAGCTTAGGAAGGAGCTTTGAGACCCAGTACTTC; cdr3_aa: CASSLGRSFETQYF
j_call: TRBJ2-7; v_call: TRBV25-1; d_call: .; cdr3_length: 14; clone_size: few; cdr3_nt: TGTGCCAGCAGAGATGCGCAGGGAGGTTACGAGCAGTACTTC; cdr3_aa: CASRDAQGGYEQYF
j_call: TRBJ2-3; v_call: TRBV29-1; d_call: .; cdr3_length: 10; clone_size: .; cdr3_nt: TGCAGCGTTTTGGGGAGGTGGCGGTATTTT; cdr3_aa: CSVLGRWRYF
j_call: TRBJ2-3; v_call: TRBV5-4; d_call: TRBD1; cdr3_length: 17; clone_size: many; cdr3_nt: TGTGCCAGCAGCTCCGGGGACAGGGTATCGAACACAGATACGCAGTATTTT; cdr3_aa: CASSSGDRVSNTDTQYF
j_call: TRBJ1-1; v_call: TRBV24-1; d_call: .; cdr3_length: 13; clone_size: many; cdr3_nt: TGTGCCACCAGGGGGGACGGGAACACTGAAGCTTTCTTT; cdr3_aa: CATRGDGNTEAFF
j_call: TRBJ2-7; v_call: TRBV7-2; d_call: TRBD1; cdr3_length: 13; clone_size: .; cdr3_nt: TGTGCCAGCAGCCGGACAGGGAATGGCGAGCAGTACTTC; cdr3_aa: CASSRTGNGEQYF
j_call: TRBJ1-5; v_call: TRBV27; d_call: TRBD1; cdr3_length: 14; clone_size: few; cdr3_nt: TGTGCCAGCAGTTGGACAGGGGAATTTCAGCCCCAGCATTTT; cdr3_aa: CASSWTGEFQPQHF
j_call: TRBJ1-2; v_call: TRBV30; d_call: .; cdr3_length: 10; clone_size: .; cdr3_nt: TGTGCCCAGCACAACTATGGCTACACCTTC; cdr3_aa: CAQHNYGYTF
j_call: TRBJ1-1; v_call: TRBV6-5; d_call: .; cdr3_length: 11; clone_size: few; cdr3_nt: TGTGCCAGCAGTTCACCGGGTAGGGCTTTCTTT; cdr3_aa: CASSSPGRAFF
j_call: TRBJ2-5; v_call: TRBV2; d_call: .; cdr3_length: 12; clone_size: few; cdr3_nt: TGTGCCAGCAGTGGTCCTATTGAGACCCAGTACTTC; cdr3_aa: CASSGPIETQYF
j_call: TRBJ1-5; v_call: TRBV6-5; d_call: TRBD1; cdr3_length: 14; clone_size: few; cdr3_nt: TGTGCCACCGGGACAGTGTATAGCAATCAGCCCCAGCATTTT; cdr3_aa: CATGTVYSNQPQHF
j_call: TRBJ2-3; v_call: TRBV18; d_call: TRBD2; cdr3_length: 13; clone_size: few; cdr3_nt: TGTGCCAGCTCACCCGGACTAGAGGATACGCAGTATTTT; cdr3_aa: CASSPGLEDTQYF
j_call: TRBJ1-1; v_call: TRBV5-1; d_call: TRBD1; cdr3_length: 16; clone_size: many; cdr3_nt: TGCGCCAGCAGCTCCGGGACAGGGGGGTACTCTCCTGAAGCTTTCTTT; cdr3_aa: CASSSGTGGYSPEAFF
j_call: TRBJ2-7; v_call: TRBV18; d_call: .; cdr3_length: 13; clone_size: few; cdr3_nt: TGTGCCAGCTCACCCGCGGACACCGGCGAGCAGTACTTC; cdr3_aa: CASSPADTGEQYF
j_call: TRBJ2-7; v_call: TRBV29-1; d_call: .; cdr3_length: 12; clone_size: .; cdr3_nt: TGCAGCGCACATGGGCCAGGGAGCGAGCAGTACTTC; cdr3_aa: CSAHGPGSEQYF
j_call: TRBJ1-1; v_call: TRBV27; d_call: .; cdr3_length: 14; clone_size: few; cdr3_nt: TGTGCCAGCGGGAGTAGGGGCTTGGGCACTGAAGCTTTCTTT; cdr3_aa: CASGSRGLGTEAFF
j_call: TRBJ2-1; v_call: TRBV7-2; d_call: TRBD1; cdr3_length: 14; clone_size: .; cdr3_nt: TGTGCCAGCAGCTTAAGGGGGCGAGAAAATGAGCAGTTCTTC; cdr3_aa: CASSLRGRENEQFF
j_call: TRBJ2-5; v_call: TRBV12-3/TRBV12-4; d_call: .; cdr3_length: 13; clone_size: many; cdr3_nt: TGTGCCAGCAGTCCCAGGTCCCAAGAGACCCAGTACTTC; cdr3_aa: CASSPRSQETQYF
j_call: TRBJ1-3; v_call: TRBV27; d_call: TRBD1; cdr3_length: 16; clone_size: .; cdr3_nt: TGTGCCAGCAGTTTAATCGGACAGGGATTCGGAAACACCATATATTTT; cdr3_aa: CASSLIGQGFGNTIYF
j_call: TRBJ1-1; v_call: TRBV7-8; d_call: TRBD1; cdr3_length: 16; clone_size: few; cdr3_nt: TGTGCCAGCAGCCCAGCCGGGACAGGGGTCGTCACTGAAGCTTTCTTT; cdr3_aa: CASSPAGTGVVTEAFF
j_call: TRBJ2-2; v_call: TRBV4-2; d_call: .; cdr3_length: 15; clone_size: .; cdr3_nt: TGTGCCAGCAGCCAAGACGAGGGATCGGCCGGGGAGCTGTTTTTT; cdr3_aa: CASSQDEGSAGELFF
j_call: TRBJ2-2; v_call: TRBV3-1; d_call: .; cdr3_length: 15; clone_size: .; cdr3_nt: TGTGCCAGCAGCCAAGGCCGGACCAGCACCGGGGAGCTGTTTTTT; cdr3_aa: CASSQGRTSTGELFF
j_call: TRBJ2-2; v_call: TRBV5-1; d_call: .; cdr3_length: 15; clone_size: few; cdr3_nt: TGCGCCAGCAGCTTGGCGGCAGGGGAACCAGGGGAGCTGTTTTTT; cdr3_aa: CASSLAAGEPGELFF
j_call: TRBJ2-2; v_call: TRBV24-1; d_call: .; cdr3_length: 14; clone_size: .; cdr3_nt: TGTGCCACCAGTGATCGGACACGAACCGGGGAGCTGTTTTTT; cdr3_aa: CATSDRTRTGELFF
j_call: TRBJ1-5; v_call: TRBV4-1; d_call: .; cdr3_length: 18; clone_size: .; cdr3_nt: TGCGCCAGCAGCCAAGATTCCCCCCTCAGTGCCTCCAATCAGCCCCAGCATTTT; cdr3_aa: CASSQDSPLSASNQPQHF
j_call: TRBJ2-2; v_call: TRBV5-1; d_call: TRBD1; cdr3_length: 15; clone_size: few; cdr3_nt: TGCGCCAGCACCCGACAGGGTGAGGTAGCCGGGGAGCTGTTTTTT; cdr3_aa: CASTRQGEVAGELFF
j_call: TRBJ2-3; v_call: TRBV5-1; d_call: .; cdr3_length: 15; clone_size: .; cdr3_nt: TGCGCCAGCAGCTTGGCTGGGCAAGGCACAGATACGCAGTATTTT; cdr3_aa: CASSLAGQGTDTQYF
j_call: TRBJ2-7; v_call: TRBV6-1; d_call: .; cdr3_length: 15; clone_size: .; cdr3_nt: TGTGCCAGCAGTGAAGTATCCGGAGGACTCTACGAGCAGTACTTC; cdr3_aa: CASSEVSGGLYEQYF
j_call: TRBJ1-1; v_call: TRBV28; d_call: .; cdr3_length: 15; clone_size: .; cdr3_nt: TGTGCCAGCAGTTTAGGTGGCCAGGGGAACACTGAAGCTTTCTTT; cdr3_aa: CASSLGGQGNTEAFF
j_call: TRBJ2-5; v_call: TRBV11-2; d_call: .; cdr3_length: 14; clone_size: .; cdr3_nt: TGTGCCAGCAGCCTAGAGGTGGACCAACGGACCCAGTACTTC; cdr3_aa: CASSLEVDQRTQYF
j_call: TRBJ2-1; v_call: TRBV30; d_call: TRBD2; cdr3_length: 12; clone_size: .; cdr3_nt: TGTGCCTGGAATGTGGGGAGCGGGAGACAGTTCTTC; cdr3_aa: CAWNVGSGRQFF
j_call: TRBJ1-5; v_call: TRBV6-2/TRBV6-3; d_call: .; cdr3_length: 17; clone_size: few; cdr3_nt: TGTGCCAGCAGTTACTCACCAGATTTATATAGCAATCAGCCCCAGCATTTT; cdr3_aa: CASSYSPDLYSNQPQHF
j_call: TRBJ2-4; v_call: TRBV12-3/TRBV12-4; d_call: TRBD1; cdr3_length: 17; clone_size: few; cdr3_nt: TGTGCCAGCACTTCAGGGGGTTATCGGGTAGCCAAAAACATTCAGTACTTC; cdr3_aa: CASTSGGYRVAKNIQYF